This T cell receptor (beta chain) was recovered during a study of shared clonotypes between healthy human individuals. About the study: The study enrolled a couple of women and three men aged 18 to 49.

J gave up 4 bases and V 0 bases, and 4 bases lay outside the gene matches. Germline CDR1 SGHRS, CDR2 YFSETQ. The CDR3 runs 16 residues. The study's findings and limits: Blood was the only sampled material, and tissue repertoires likely differ.

About this clone itself: What it binds is not known. This same CDR3 is encoded by further DNA sequences in the sample.

At the deep level, the assay was run. For sorted subsets, approximately 0.2 ug DNA per replicate equaled about 31,000 T cell genomes. Data came from immunoSEQ multiplex PCR; TCRdb stores just in-frame clones and leaves some out. The sample holds 2 million to 3 million clones, 90% to 95% seen once. V gene TRBV5-1 combines with J gene TRBJ2-2; 9 bases map to TRBD1. This receptor was identified in a man between 18 and 35 years old in good health. Sequencing input: naive CD4+ T cells sorted from blood. Sample subset: CD45RA+ positively selected. CDR3 in DNA: TGCGCCAGCAGCTTGGCCGGGACAGGGAGCACCGGGGAGCTGTTTTTT. This translates into CASSLAGTGSTGELFF. Based on the CDR3 plus reference TRBV5-1 and TRBJ2-2, the full variable domain is KAGVTQTPRYLIKTRGQQVTLSCSPISGHRSVSWYQQTPGQGLQFLFEYFSETQRNKGNFPGRFSGRQFSNSRSEMNVSTLELGDSALYLCASSLAGTGSTGELFFGEGSRLTVL.